Below are 17 T cell receptor beta chains sequenced from a single sample in a study of T cell repertoires in cytomegalovirus infection. TCRdb analysed the reads with MiXCR anew, one entry per CDR3 protein. Seen here are 300,000 or so distinct CDR3 sequences, roughly 25% observed once, and the top ten hold 13%. These receptors are not linked to any known antigen. Sequences were derived from cultured PBMCs, sampled from culture after CMV antigen stimulation. The source of these receptors is a human donor in good health (CMV status not recorded). Some clones in this sample may be carry-over from other donors' samples.

This clonotype showed up just a few times. The chain is built from TRBV6-2 or TRBV6-3 and TRBJ1-1, with D unclear. V shed 5 bases and J shed 1 base, with 11 bases lying between them. The CDR3 loop spans 14 amino acids. CDR1 is MNHEY and CDR2 is SVGEGT in the germline V gene. The CDR3 protein is CASSRVTENTEAFF. The CDR3 DNA reads as TGTGCCAGCAGTAGAGTGACGGAGAACACTGAAGCTTTCTTT.

This clonotype has ten or more counts. V usage is TRBV7-2 and J usage is TRBJ1-1; unclear D gene. CDR1 is SGHTA and CDR2 is FQGNSA in the germline V gene. This CDR3 region has 17 residues. The V gene lost 5 bases and the J gene lost 0 bases, with 19 bases spanning the gap. The CDR3 protein is CASSLRHSSGMNTEAFF. CDR3 in DNA: TGTGCCAGCAGCCTAAGACATTCGAGTGGCATGAACACTGAAGCTTTCTTT. Complete variable domain (other parts from reference TRBV7-2 and TRBJ1-1): GAGVSQSPSNKVTEKGKDVELRCDPISGHTALYWYRQSLGQGLEFLIYFQGNSAPDKSGLPSDRFSAERTGGSVSTLTIQRTQQEDSAVYLCASSLRHSSGMNTEAFFGQGTRLTVV.

V gene TRBV4-2 combines with J gene TRBJ1-2, with D unresolved. Trimming shortened V by 0 bases and J by 5 bases, and 16 bases separated the two germline ends. This CDR3 spans 16 amino acids. CDR1 LGHNA and CDR2 YNFKEQ come from the germline V gene. The CDR3 DNA reads as TGTGCCAGCAGCCAAGAAGTGGGCCAAGAGAGTTATGGCTACACCTTC. Translating gives CASSQEVGQESYGYTF.

V usage is TRBV7-2 and J usage is TRBJ2-7; no reliable D call. The CDR3 is made up of 13 amino acids. The germline gives CDR1 SGHTA, CDR2 FQGNSA. V gave up 2 bases and J gave up 5 bases, with 10 bases separating them. The DNA of the CDR3 is TGTGCCAGCAGCTTAACGGATACCCACGAGCAGTACGTC. Translated, it gives CASSLTDTHEQYV.

This clonotype was counted only a few times. The chain carries TRBV19 and TRBJ1-1; D call uncertain. This CDR3 contains 10 residues. Germline loops: CDR1 LNHDA, CDR2 SQIVND (reference sequence). V was pared by 5 bases and J by 10 bases, with 8 bases between. The CDR3 bases are TGTGCCAGTAGTTACGGACGAGCTTTCTTT. This codes for CASSYGRAFF.

This clonotype has more than one count but fewer than ten. The rearrangement uses TRBV7-2 and TRBJ1-1; the D gene is possibly TRBD1 (5 bases). V lost 6 bases and J lost 6, with 14 bases in between. Germline V gene lookup returns CDR1 SGHTA and CDR2 FQGNSA. The CDR3 has 13 amino acids. The CDR3 DNA sequence: TGTGCCAGCAGTTTTCAGGGAGGCGCTGAAGCTTTCTTT. Protein sequence: CASSFQGGAEAFF.

This clonotype was counted many times. This chain connects TRBV7-9 to TRBJ2-7, with 12 bases matching TRBD2. Germline trimming cut 5 bases from V and 1 base from J; bases unmatched to any gene: 9. The germline V gene has CDR1 SEHNR and CDR2 FQNEAQ (reference sequence). The CDR3 spans 17 residues. CDR3 amino acids: CASSAPGLAGPSYEQYF. CDR3 sequence (DNA): TGTGCCAGCAGCGCTCCGGGACTAGCGGGTCCATCCTACGAGCAGTACTTC.

This clonotype has more than one count but fewer than ten. This chain uses TRBV24-1 with TRBJ1-2, with TRBD1 matching 10 bases. Germline values: CDR1 KGHDR, CDR2 SFDVKD. CDR3 length equals 18 residues. V trimming: 7 bases; J trimming: 2 bases; junction bases outside the gene matches: 15. The CDR3 nucleotides are TGTGCCACCAGCACCGGGACAGGGGCTCCCGGCTCCAACTATGGCTACACCTTC. Residues: CATSTGTGAPGSNYGYTF.

The chain employs TRBV7-9 and TRBJ2-7, with 11 bases matching TRBD1. Germline CDR1 is SEHNR and CDR2 is FQNEAQ (reference sequence). This CDR3 region has 15 residues. V was pared by 8 bases and J by 4 bases, with 10 bases of the junction left unmatched. The CDR3 here is CASGQKGQGEYEQYF. The CDR3 region has the DNA TGTGCCAGCGGCCAAAAGGGACAGGGGGAGTACGAGCAGTACTTC.

This clonotype appeared a few times. The chain uses TRBV6-5 and TRBJ2-2; 8 positions match TRBD2. From germline, CDR1 is MNHEY and CDR2 SVGAGI. V lost 3 bases to trimming and J lost 3 bases; unmatched junction nucleotides: 6. This CDR3 has 16 residues. The CDR3 sequence is CASSYVTGGYTGELFF. The DNA for the CDR3 is TGTGCCAGCAGTTATGTGACGGGAGGGTACACCGGGGAGCTGTTTTTT.

This clonotype was found many times. The rearrangement uses TRBV20-1 and TRBJ2-5; 12 nucleotides agree with TRBD2. The V gene end was trimmed by 2 bases and the J gene end by 5 bases; junction bases not matched to a gene: 6. The germline V gene encodes CDR1 DFQATT and CDR2 SNEGSKA (reference sequence). This CDR3 comprises 15 residues. CDR3 region: CSARSTSGSYETQYF. CDR3 bases: TGCAGTGCTAGATCGACTAGCGGGAGCTATGAGACCCAGTACTTC.

This chain links TRBV6-5 with TRBJ2-2, with TRBD1 identical over 8 bases. V shed 6 bases and J 14 bases; nucleotides not matched to a gene: 14. The CDR3 length is 14 residues. CDR1 is MNHEY, CDR2 SVGAGI, per germline. DNA of the CDR3: TGTGCCAGCAGCCCCGGTAGTGACAGGGGTCGACTGTTTTTT. It yields the protein CASSPGSDRGRLFF.

This clonotype was counted a few times. The chain is built from TRBV6-1 and TRBJ1-6, with D uncertain. V shed 2 bases and J shed 3 bases, with 5 bases lying between them. Germline V gives CDR1 MNHNS, CDR2 SASEGT. The CDR3 covers 14 residues. CDR3 loop: CASSETVYNSPLHF. The CDR3 bases are TGTGCCAGCAGTGAAACAGTCTATAATTCACCCCTCCACTTT.

This chain connects TRBV7-2 to TRBJ2-3; D remains unclear. The V gene's germline CDR1 is SGHTA and CDR2 FQGNSA. This CDR3 has 15 residues. Trimming shortened V by 5 bases and J by 0 bases, and 12 bases separated the two germline ends. The CDR3 nucleotides are TGTGCCAGCAGCCCGAAGGCGGCTAGCACAGATACGCAGTATTTT. This gives the protein CASSPKAASTDTQYF.

The chain links TRBV13 to TRBJ1-2; D is undetermined. The germline V gene encodes CDR1 PRHDT and CDR2 FYEKMQ (reference sequence). Trimming left V 5 bases short and J 1 base short, with 14 bases between. The CDR3 runs to 15 residues. CDR3 sequence reads: CASSPKTPVNYGYTF. CDR3 in DNA: TGTGCCAGCAGCCCAAAAACGCCAGTTAACTATGGCTACACCTTC.

CDR3 nucleotide sequence: TGTGCCAGCAGCCCGGGACAGGTCCTCCAAGAGACCCAGTACTTC. As protein: CASSPGQVLQETQYF. V gene TRBV6-6 combines with J gene TRBJ2-5; 8 nucleotides match TRBD1. V dropped 6 bases and J dropped 1; count of bases not matched to a gene: 7. The CDR3 runs to 15 residues. From germline, CDR1 is MNHNY and CDR2 SVGAGI (reference sequence).

The CDR3 reads CASSYSRGLDNSPLHF. The CDR3 DNA reads TGTGCCAGCAGTTACTCGAGGGGACTGGATAATTCACCCCTCCACTTT. The rearrangement joins TRBV6-5 to TRBJ1-6, with D maybe TRBD1 (5 bases). This CDR3 contains 16 residues. Germline CDR1 is MNHEY and CDR2 is SVGAGI. The ends were cut back, 0 bases at V and 5 bases at J, with 11 bases in the middle.